The rows below give T cell receptor beta chains drawn from one sample of a study of CD8+CD57+ T cells in acquired aplastic anemia. TCRdb passed the reads through MiXCR, listing each CDR3 protein once. This sample has more than 150,000 distinct CDR3 sequences, with almost 50% found just once. Material: sorted CD4+, CD8+, or CD8+CD57+ T cells (not recorded which) from PBMCs. These receptors were collected from a human donor with aplastic anemia. Each CDR3 is given with its conserved first and last residue. The D gene is left open where the match is weak. Clone size is given for some rows only: seen once, a few or many times, or a class if the clone is expanded.

d_call,clone_size,v_call,j_call,cdr3_length,cdr3_nt,cdr3_aa
NA,many,TRBV7-2,TRBJ1-2,15,TGTGCCAGCAGCCCTGGGGCAGGGAAGAACTATGGCTACACCTTC,CASSPGAGKNYGYTF
NA,NA,TRBV7-8,TRBJ2-3,14,TGTGCCAGCAGCTTAAGCTCGCCCACAGATACGCAGTATTTT,CASSLSSPTDTQYF
TRBD1,NA,TRBV30,TRBJ1-6,13,TGTGCCTGGGACCAGGACAGGGGGACACCCCTCCACTTT,CAWDQDRGTPLHF
TRBD1,NA,TRBV7-2,TRBJ2-3,15,TGTGCCAGCAGCTCGGACAGGCACTCCGCAGATACGCAGTATTTT,CASSSDRHSADTQYF
NA,NA,TRBV15,TRBJ1-4,14,TGTGCCACCAGCAGAGGCAGGGATTGGGAAAAACTGTTTTTT,CATSRGRDWEKLFF
TRBD2,NA,TRBV15,TRBJ2-3,15,TGTGCCACCAGCTCTCGGACTAGCGGCACAGATACGCAGTATTTT,CATSSRTSGTDTQYF
NA,once,TRBV7-2,TRBJ2-3,12,TGTGCCAGCAGGTATAGCACAGATACGCAGTATTTT,CASRYSTDTQYF
TRBD2,many,TRBV19,TRBJ2-5,15,TGTGCCAGTAGGGAAGTGGGACTAGAACAAGAGACCCAGTACTTC,CASREVGLEQETQYF
NA,NA,TRBV20-1,TRBJ1-1,13,TGCAGTGGGGAGGAAGGGATTGGCACTGAAGCTTTCTTT,CSGEEGIGTEAFF
TRBD1,NA,TRBV25-1,TRBJ1-2,16,TGTGCCAGCATGGCCCCACAGGGGAATGATGTGGATGGCTACACCTTC,CASMAPQGNDVDGYTF
TRBD2,NA,TRBV3-1,TRBJ2-3,15,TGTGCCAGCAGCCCCTCTAGCGGGGGCACAGATACGCAGTATTTT,CASSPSSGGTDTQYF
TRBD1,many,TRBV20-1,TRBJ2-1,14,TGCAGTGCTCCACCGGGACAGGGTCACAATGAGCAGTTCTTC,CSAPPGQGHNEQFF
TRBD1,NA,TRBV29-1,TRBJ2-7,13,TGCAGCAGTCGGGACAGGACCGCCTACGAGCAGTACTTC,CSSRDRTAYEQYF
NA,NA,TRBV29-1,TRBJ2-7,13,TGCAGCGTTACAGGGAATTTAGCCTACGAGCAGTACTTC,CSVTGNLAYEQYF
NA,few,TRBV4-1,TRBJ2-4,13,TGCGCCAGCAGCCAGACTAGTTCCGACATTCAGTACTTC,CASSQTSSDIQYF
TRBD2,few,TRBV7-2,TRBJ2-3,13,TGTGCCAGCAGCTTAGGACTAGCCGGTACGCAGTATTTT,CASSLGLAGTQYF
NA,NA,TRBV2,TRBJ2-7,15,TGTGCCAGCAGTTTATACGCGGGCAGCTCCTACGAGCAGTACTTC,CASSLYAGSSYEQYF
TRBD2,NA,TRBV27,TRBJ2-7,15,TGTGCCAGCAGTTTTGGATTTGCGGGGGGCAACGAGCAGTACTTC,CASSFGFAGGNEQYF
NA,NA,TRBV12-3/TRBV12-4,TRBJ2-1,10,TGTGCCAGCAGTTCTATTGAGCAGTTCTTC,CASSSIEQFF
TRBD2,few,TRBV18,TRBJ2-1,18,TGTGCCAGCTCACCGATCAGACTAGCGGGGGGGCTCAGAAATGAGCAGTTCTTC,CASSPIRLAGGLRNEQFF
NA,many,TRBV2,TRBJ1-1,13,TGTGCCAGCAGTGGACAGGTGAACACTGAAGCTTTCTTT,CASSGQVNTEAFF
TRBD1,NA,TRBV10-3,TRBJ1-1,13,TGTGCCATCAGCGGGGACAGGAACACTGAAGCCTTCTTT,CAISGDRNTEAFF
TRBD1,once,TRBV11-1,TRBJ1-2,16,TGTGCCAGCAACGGGATCGACAGGGATTGGAACTATGGCTACACCTTC,CASNGIDRDWNYGYTF
NA,many,TRBV7-2,TRBJ1-5,15,TGTGCCAGCAGCTTAGTTGTGGGTAGCAATCAGCCCCAGCATTTT,CASSLVVGSNQPQHF
TRBD2,few,TRBV2,TRBJ2-5,13,TGTGCCAGCAGGGGACTAGCGGGGGAGACCCAGTACTTC,CASRGLAGETQYF
TRBD1,NA,TRBV11-1,TRBJ1-6,16,TGTGCCAGCAGCTTAGCGGTACAGGGGAGGAATTCACCCCTCCACTTT,CASSLAVQGRNSPLHF
NA,NA,TRBV7-3,TRBJ2-7,13,TGTGCCAGCAGCTTAACGTTGAGGGGCGAGCAGTACTTC,CASSLTLRGEQYF
NA,many,TRBV20-1,TRBJ2-3,13,TGCAGTGCGGAGATAGAAGTTAGTCGTACGCAGTATTTT,CSAEIEVSRTQYF
TRBD1,NA,TRBV5-1,TRBJ2-2,17,TGCGCCAGCAGCTTGTCTCTTTGGACAGGGCCGACCGGGGAGCTGTTTTTT,CASSLSLWTGPTGELFF
TRBD1,many,TRBV6-1,TRBJ2-3,11,TGTGCCAGCGACAGGGGGGATACGCAGTATTTT,CASDRGDTQYF
NA,NA,TRBV25-1,TRBJ1-1,16,TGTGCCAGCAGTGAGGTCTGGGTTAAAAGGGGCACTGAAGCTTTCTTT,CASSEVWVKRGTEAFF
NA,few,TRBV5-1,TRBJ2-1,15,TGCGCCAGCGGGATATCCGGGGGGCCGATGGATGAGCAGTTCTTC,CASGISGGPMDEQFF
NA,NA,TRBV6-5,TRBJ1-1,10,TGTGCCAGCAGTTCCTCTGAAGCTTTCTTT,CASSSSEAFF
NA,NA,TRBV10-3,TRBJ2-1,13,TGTGCCATCAGTATGGACTTGCGTGATGAGCAGTTCTTC,CAISMDLRDEQFF
NA,few,TRBV2,TRBJ2-7,13,TGTGCCAGCGGACGGGACTCTTCCTACGAGCAGTACTTC,CASGRDSSYEQYF
TRBD2,NA,TRBV5-1,TRBJ2-1,13,TGCGCCAGCAGCTCGTCTAGCGGCAATGAGCAGTTCTTC,CASSSSSGNEQFF
NA,NA,TRBV6-5,TRBJ2-5,13,TGTGCCAGCAGTTACAAGGCCCAAGAGACCCAGTACTTC,CASSYKAQETQYF
TRBD1,NA,TRBV29-1,TRBJ2-5,12,TGCAGCGTAGGGACAGGGGAGGGGACCCAGTACTTC,CSVGTGEGTQYF
NA,NA,TRBV29-1,TRBJ1-1,10,TGCAGCGTCATAGGGGAGGAAGCTTTCTTT,CSVIGEEAFF
NA,NA,TRBV10-1,TRBJ2-5,16,TGCGCCACCAGGGCGTGGAGGGTAGGGTGCAATCAGCCCCAGTACTTC,CATRAWRVGCNQPQYF